This is a list of T cell receptor beta chains from one sample in a study of shared clonotypes between healthy human individuals. Generated by immunoSEQ multiplex PCR, the TCRdb table keeps only in-frame clones and is missing some. The sample records over 95,000 clones, roughly two thirds being singletons. Material for sequencing was memory CD8+ T cells sorted from blood. These receptors all come from a woman in her 30s in good health. Both conserved end residues are part of each CDR3. A D gene is named only where the DNA matches it firmly. Clone size is given for some rows only: seen once, a few or many times, or a class if the clone is expanded.

CDR3,DNA,J,length,D,size,V
CASSYRGFDTEAFF,TGCGCCAGCAGCTACAGGGGGTTCGACACTGAAGCTTTCTTT,TRBJ1-1,14,TRBD1,-,TRBV4-1
CSVNRDRGSAGELFF,TGCAGCGTCAACCGGGACAGGGGATCTGCCGGGGAGCTGTTTTTT,TRBJ2-2,15,TRBD1,many,TRBV29-1
CASSLSPGELFF,TGTGCCAGCAGCTTAAGTCCCGGGGAGCTGTTTTTT,TRBJ2-2,12,-,-,TRBV7-3
CASYGAGELFF,TGTGCCAGCTACGGAGCCGGGGAGCTGTTTTTT,TRBJ2-2,11,-,-,TRBV6-5
CASSVYRVGEQYF,TGTGCCAGCAGCGTATATAGGGTCGGTGAGCAGTACTTC,TRBJ2-7,13,-,-,TRBV9
CASSGGGRTEAFF,TGTGCCAGCAGCGGAGGGGGCCGCACTGAAGCTTTCTTT,TRBJ1-1,13,TRBD1,-,TRBV2
CAISRLPRYEQYF,TGTGCCATCAGTCGGCTACCCCGATACGAGCAGTACTTC,TRBJ2-7,13,-,once,TRBV7-9
CASSAELAGASDTQYF,TGTGCCAGCAGCGCCGAACTAGCGGGAGCTTCAGATACGCAGTATTTT,TRBJ2-3,16,TRBD2,-,TRBV7-3
CASSQERGSGRETQYF,TGTGCCAGCAGCCAAGAGCGGGGATCGGGCCGCGAGACCCAGTACTTC,TRBJ2-5,16,-,many,TRBV4-2
CASSQGASNSPLHF,TGTGCCAGCAGTCAAGGGGCCAGTAATTCACCCCTCCACTTT,TRBJ1-6,14,-,few,TRBV6-4
CASSSREGHYNEQFF,TGTGCCAGCAGCTCGCGGGAGGGCCACTACAATGAGCAGTTCTTC,TRBJ2-1,15,-,-,TRBV21-1
CASGSTSYEQYF,TGTGCCAGCGGGAGTACCTCCTACGAGCAGTACTTC,TRBJ2-7,12,-,-,TRBV2
CASTESGSGNEQFF,TGTGCCAGCACCGAGAGCGGGAGCGGCAATGAGCAGTTCTTC,TRBJ2-1,14,TRBD2,-,TRBV6-6
CASSLYSQTEENQPQHF,TGTGCCAGCAGTTTGTATAGCCAAACAGAGGAGAATCAGCCCCAGCATTTT,TRBJ1-5,17,-,-,TRBV28
CASSLEGTGSEQFF,TGTGCCAGCAGCCTAGAGGGGACAGGGAGCGAGCAGTTCTTC,TRBJ2-1,14,TRBD1,-,TRBV13
CATSQPIVGSEAFF,TGTGCCACCAGCCAACCAATCGTAGGTTCTGAAGCTTTCTTT,TRBJ1-1,14,-,few,TRBV15
CASSDRQGGGEKLFF,TGTGCCAGCAGCGATCGACAGGGGGGCGGTGAAAAACTGTTTTTT,TRBJ1-4,15,TRBD1,-,TRBV7-8
CASSTGFAQPQHF,TGTGCCAGCAGTACAGGGTTCGCTCAGCCCCAGCATTTT,TRBJ1-5,13,-,-,TRBV25-1
CAWRGQEYTEAFF,TGTGCCTGGAGAGGACAGGAGTACACTGAAGCTTTCTTT,TRBJ1-1,13,TRBD1,-,TRBV30
CASSPRDYMNTEAFF,TGTGCCAGTAGTCCGAGGGACTACATGAACACTGAAGCTTTCTTT,TRBJ1-1,15,-,once,TRBV19
CASSSQAGVETQYF,TGTGCCAGTAGTAGCCAAGCGGGAGTAGAGACCCAGTACTTC,TRBJ2-5,14,TRBD2,few,TRBV19
CAWSQESGSSYNEQFF,TGTGCCTGGAGCCAAGAAAGCGGGAGCTCCTACAATGAGCAGTTCTTC,TRBJ2-1,16,TRBD2,-,TRBV30
CASSLTGGYYGYTF,TGTGCCAGCAGTCTGACAGGGGGCTACTATGGCTACACCTTC,TRBJ1-2,14,TRBD1,-,TRBV28
CASSLTEGPNIQYF,TGTGCCAGCAGCTTAACGGAGGGCCCAAACATTCAGTACTTC,TRBJ2-4,14,-,-,TRBV7-9
CASSSTGGAFF,TGTGCCAGCAGCTCTACAGGGGGAGCTTTCTTT,TRBJ1-1,11,TRBD1,-,TRBV11-2
CASSPPTAYPGANVLTF,TGTGCCAGCAGCCCACCAACAGCCTACCCTGGGGCCAACGTCCTGACTTTC,TRBJ2-6,17,-,-,TRBV5-4
CASSLVREGYETQYF,TGTGCCAGTAGTCTCGTGCGGGAGGGATATGAGACCCAGTACTTC,TRBJ2-5,15,TRBD2,-,TRBV19
CASSPRYADFGEQYF,TGTGCCAGCAGCCCACGGTACGCGGATTTTGGCGAGCAGTACTTC,TRBJ2-7,15,-,-,TRBV11-2
CASSRLSGGGHEQYF,TGTGCCAGCAGCCGCCTTAGCGGAGGGGGTCACGAGCAGTACTTC,TRBJ2-7,15,-,-,TRBV2